The clone carrying this TCR beta chain was counted a few times. These data are taken from a study of human T cells and chemical hapten exposure. Turning to the study itself: Per-sample TCR yields varied mainly from small pooled library volume differences.

J lost 3 bases, V lost 7 bases, and 5 bases had no gene match. This CDR3 is built from 14 residues. Library preparation tagged each individual cDNA molecule with a unique molecular identifier. TCRdb analysed the RACE reads with MiXCR anew, one entry per CDR3 protein. Among 300,000 to 450,000 distinct CDR3 sequences listed, roughly 5% were seen once. The time point is: patch test 1, 2 weeks after DPC sensitization. As to treatment: therapeutic diphenylcyclopropenone sensitization with weekly scalp DPC. Alopecia patients between 18 and 70 years old and suitable for DPC were used as donors. V and J are TRBV12-3 or TRBV12-4 and TRBJ1-1; 10 nucleotides align to TRBD1. Source: whole blood, taken in connection with sensitization to the hapten diphenylcyclopropenone (DPC). The TCR comes from a woman aged 50 to 60 with alopecia areata. Some clones in this sample may be carry-over from other donors' samples. The CDR3 reads CASNTGTGDTEAFF. CDR3 nucleotides: TGTGCCAGCAACACCGGGACAGGGGACACTGAAGCTTTCTTT.